Below are 22 T cell receptor beta chains sequenced from a single sample in a study of T cell responses to AZD1222 COVID-19 vaccine. Method: immunoSEQ multiplex PCR; TCRdb's copy keeps in-frame clones and lacks some. The sample lists around 180,000 clones; 87% were seen once. Sequencing was performed on peripheral blood, taken on day 0 of MenACWY control vaccination. All receptors come from an adult in good health.

The CDR3: CASSQFAGEQYF. The DNA for the CDR3 is TGTGCCAGCAGCCAATTCGCGGGGGAGCAGTACTTC. The V call is TRBV3-1 (or the pseudogene TRBV3-2), the J call TRBJ2-7; D may be TRBD2 (6 bases). V shed 2 bases and J shed 7 bases, with 9 bases lying between them. The CDR3 extends over 12 amino acids. Germline V gives CDR1 LGHDT, CDR2 YNNKEL (reference sequence).

V gene TRBV28 combines with J gene TRBJ1-2, with 11 bases lining up with TRBD1. Germline lookup yields CDR1 MDHEN and CDR2 SYDVKM. The CDR3 has 15 amino acids. V lost 4 bases and J lost 6; bases outside the gene matches: 7. The CDR3: CASSSPGQGEDGYTF. The CDR3 coding sequence is TGTGCCAGCAGTTCTCCGGGACAGGGGGAAGATGGCTACACCTTC.

A single count supports this clone. J is TRBJ1-1 and V is TRBV19; 9 bases line up with TRBD1. After removal of 2 bases from V and 6 bases from J, the junction contained 4 bases not matched to a gene. Germline CDR1 LNHDA, CDR2 SQIVND (reference sequence). The CDR3 is made up of 14 amino acids. The DNA of the CDR3 is TGTGCCAGTAGTATAAGGGGACAGGGACCTGAAGCTTTCTTT. This translates into CASSIRGQGPEAFF. Filled out from reference TRBV19 and TRBJ1-1, the complete variable domain reads DGGITQSPKYLFRKEGQNVTLSCEQNLNHDAMYWYRQDPGQGLRLIYYSQIVNDFQKGDIAEGYSVSREKKESFPLTVTSAQKNPTAFYLCASSIRGQGPEAFFGQGTRLTVV.

The chain employs TRBV5-1 and TRBJ2-2; D tentatively fits TRBD1 or TRBD2 (5 bases each). Germline V gene lookup returns CDR1 SGHRS and CDR2 YFSETQ. Trimming pared 3 bases from V and 4 bases from J, leaving 10 bases between. The CDR3 length is 14 residues. The CDR3 nucleotides are TGCGCCAGCAGCTCCCGGGACCCCACCGGGGAGCTGTTTTTT. Protein sequence: CASSSRDPTGELFF.

This sequence joins TRBV7-3 and TRBJ2-2; a weak D match, TRBD2 (5 bases). The ends were cut back, 1 base at V and 3 bases at J, with 15 bases in the middle. Germline V gene lookup returns CDR1 SGHTA and CDR2 FQGTGA. The length of the CDR3 is 17 residues. The CDR3: CASSLIPYGRDTGELFF. The CDR3 nucleotides read TGTGCCAGCAGCTTAATCCCTTACGGGCGGGACACCGGGGAGCTGTTTTTT.

The chain links TRBV3-1 (or the pseudogene TRBV3-2) to TRBJ2-4, with 8 bases identical to TRBD2. V was clipped by 3 bases and J by 5 bases; unmatched bases: 9. The length of the CDR3 is 16 residues. The germline gives CDR1 LGHDT, CDR2 YNNKEL (reference sequence). CDR3 residues: CASSQGSGGYENIQYF. CDR3 bases: TGTGCCAGCAGCCAGGGGAGCGGGGGCTATGAAAACATTCAGTACTTC.

The V and J genes are TRBV15 and TRBJ1-4; the D gene is possibly TRBD1 (6 bases). Germline V lookup: CDR1 LNHNV, CDR2 YYDKDF (reference sequence). Between the trimmed V and J ends, which lost 11 bases and 8 bases, there was a span of 15 bases. This CDR3 is built from 12 residues. The CDR3 DNA is TGTGCCTCGAGGGGGGCAGAGGAAAAACTGTTTTTT. It is translated as CASRGAEEKLFF.

The sample holds a few counts of this clone. The chain couples TRBV7-8 to TRBJ1-3; D call uncertain. CDR3 length: 16 residues. V lost 0 bases and J lost 1, with 10 bases in between. From germline, CDR1 is SGHVS and CDR2 FQNEAQ. The CDR3 bases are TGTGCCAGCAGCTTAGCCCCGGCGGGGTCTGGAAACACCATATATTTT. It specifies CASSLAPAGSGNTIYF.

This chain uses TRBV6-5 with TRBJ2-7; 12 nucleotides agree with TRBD2. Trimming took 2 bases from V and 4 from J; bases not matched to a gene: 6. Looked up from germline, CDR1 is MNHEY and CDR2 is SVGAGI. This CDR3 has 16 amino acids. This CDR3 is CASSYQWTSGMYEQYF. CDR3 bases: TGTGCCAGCAGTTACCAATGGACTAGCGGGATGTACGAGCAGTACTTC.

The J gene is TRBJ2-1, the V gene TRBV29-1; 10 bases align to TRBD1. The CDR3 has 13 amino acids. The J segment lost 7 bases and the V segment lost 3 bases, leaving 3 bases of the junction unmatched. Germline CDR1 reads SQVTM; CDR2 reads ANQGSEA. CDR3 residues: CSVDRTGGNEQFF. In DNA, the CDR3 is TGCAGCGTTGACCGGACAGGGGGAAATGAGCAGTTCTTC.

CDR3 DNA sequence: TGTGCCAGCAGTTGGGGCAGCGAGTACAATGAGCAGTTCTTC. It yields the protein CASSWGSEYNEQFF. The chain employs TRBV6-6 and TRBJ2-1; D might be TRBD1 (5 bases). CDR3 size: 14 residues. The V end was cut by 4 bases, the J end by 4 bases, with 11 bases between. The V gene's germline CDR1 is MNHNY and CDR2 SVGAGI (reference sequence).

This chain links TRBV28 with TRBJ2-1, with D possibly TRBD1 on 5 matching bases. This CDR3 contains 19 residues. Germline lookup yields CDR1 MDHEN and CDR2 SYDVKM. Trimming removed 4 bases at V and 0 bases at J, with 22 bases between. The CDR3 DNA is TGTGCCAGCAGTTCGTGGCAGGGAAACTCCAAGAGCTCCTACAATGAGCAGTTCTTC. It codes for CASSSWQGNSKSSYNEQFF.

The rearrangement joins TRBV6-5 to TRBJ2-2; D is unresolved. There are 12 residues in the CDR3. Trimming pared 6 bases from V and 3 bases from J, leaving 5 bases between. CDR1 and CDR2 (germline): MNHEY, SVGAGI. The CDR3 coding sequence is TGTGCCAGCAGAACATACACCGGGGAGCTGTTTTTT. The encoded protein is CASRTYTGELFF.

V gene TRBV2 combines with J gene TRBJ1-2, with no clear D. Trimming took 4 bases from V and 3 from J, leaving 12 bases between them. CDR3 length: 14 residues. The V gene's germline CDR1 is SNHLY and CDR2 FYNNEI. CDR3 loop: CASSVRGSHYGYTF. CDR3 bases: TGTGCCAGCAGTGTTCGAGGTAGTCACTATGGCTACACCTTC.

V usage is TRBV19 and J usage is TRBJ1-5, with TRBD1 matching 8 bases. The CDR3 loop spans 14 amino acids. CDR1 is LNHDA, CDR2 SQIVND, per germline (reference sequence). V gave up 5 bases and J gave up 3 bases; unmatched junction bases: 3. CDR3 nucleotide sequence: TGTGCCAGTAGTCCACAGGGGGTCAATCAGCCCCAGCATTTT. Residues: CASSPQGVNQPQHF.

DNA of the CDR3: TGTGCCAGCAGCTTAATGAGGGGAGGGGGCCACTCCTACGAGCAGTACTTC. The encoded protein is CASSLMRGGGHSYEQYF. The genes are TRBV7-8 and TRBJ2-7; TRBD1 or TRBD2 may be the D gene (7 bases each). CDR1 and CDR2 (germline): SGHVS, FQNEAQ. The CDR3 length is 17 residues. Trimming left V 2 bases short and J 0 bases short, with 17 bases between.

This chain joins TRBV6-5 and TRBJ1-1; D might be TRBD1 (5 bases). The CDR3 runs to 14 residues. Per the germline V gene, CDR1 is MNHEY and CDR2 is SVGAGI. With 7 bases removed from V and 1 base from J, the gap between germline ends came to 13 bases. CDR3 sequence reads: CASILQERNTEAFF. CDR3 in DNA: TGTGCCAGCATTCTACAGGAGAGGAACACTGAAGCTTTCTTT.

The genes are TRBV7-6 and TRBJ2-7; tentative D call: TRBD2 (5 bases). The CDR3 has 13 amino acids. Germline lookup yields CDR1 SGHVS and CDR2 FNYEAQ. V lost 5 bases to trimming and J lost 2 bases, with 10 bases between them. The CDR3 DNA reads as TGTGCCAGCAGCCTTAGCGTTACCTACGAGCAGTACTTC. This sequence encodes CASSLSVTYEQYF.

Only one count was recorded for this clone. The V call is TRBV2, the J call TRBJ2-2; D gene uncertain. The CDR3 runs to 12 residues. Per the germline V gene, CDR1 is SNHLY and CDR2 is FYNNEI. The V gene lost 5 bases and the J gene lost 3 bases, with 4 bases spanning the gap. The CDR3 DNA follows: TGTGCCAGCAGTTTCGACACCGGGGAGCTGTTTTTT. Encoded protein: CASSFDTGELFF.

For this clone: The sample holds other DNA sequences that translate to the same CDR3. The rearrangement links TRBV14 to TRBJ1-1; a possible D gene is TRBD1 (5 bases). This CDR3 is built from 13 residues. Germline CDR1 SGHDN, CDR2 FVKESK. The V gene lost 6 bases and the J gene lost 4 bases, with 12 bases spanning the gap. CDR3 loop: CASSRNRGTEAFF. CDR3 nucleotide sequence: TGTGCCAGCAGTCGAAATAGGGGCACTGAAGCTTTCTTT.

The chain recombines TRBV1 with TRBJ1-4. TRBV1 is a pseudogene segment. The CDR3 consists of 17 residues. DNA of the CDR3: TGCACCAGCAGCCAAGAGAGGGCGGGCAGGGAAAAAGAAAAACTGTTTTTT. Amino acid sequence: CTSSQERAGREKEKLFF.

The chain has TRBV5-1 and TRBJ2-7, with D unresolved. V was cut by 1 base and J by 1 base, with 6 bases left in between. The CDR3 has 13 residues. Germline lookup yields CDR1 SGHRS and CDR2 YFSETQ. The CDR3 spells CASSLLGSYEQYF. The CDR3 DNA follows: TGCGCCAGCAGCTTGTTGGGGTCCTACGAGCAGTACTTC.